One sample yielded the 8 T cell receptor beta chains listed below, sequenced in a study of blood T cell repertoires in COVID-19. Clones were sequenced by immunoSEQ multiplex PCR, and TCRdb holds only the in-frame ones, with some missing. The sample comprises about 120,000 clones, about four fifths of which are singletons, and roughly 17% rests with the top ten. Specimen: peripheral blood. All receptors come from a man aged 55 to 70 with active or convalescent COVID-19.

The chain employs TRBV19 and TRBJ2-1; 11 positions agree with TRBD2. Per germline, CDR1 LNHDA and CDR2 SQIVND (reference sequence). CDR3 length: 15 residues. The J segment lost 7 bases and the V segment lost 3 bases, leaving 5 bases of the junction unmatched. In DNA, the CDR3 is TGTGCCAGTAGTATCGCCGGGACTAGCGGAAATGAGCAGTTCTTC. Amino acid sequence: CASSIAGTSGNEQFF.

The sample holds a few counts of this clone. CDR3 in DNA: TGCAGCGTTGCCGCGGGAACCTATAATTCACCCCTCCACTTT. Its protein product is CSVAAGTYNSPLHF. V gene TRBV29-1 combines with J gene TRBJ1-6; D uncertain. V was pared by 4 bases and J by 2 bases, with 9 bases between. The CDR3 has 14 amino acids. In germline, CDR1 is SQVTM, CDR2 ANQGSEA. Full variable domain (remainder filled in from reference TRBV29-1 and TRBJ1-6): SAVISQKPSRDICQRGTSLTIQCQVDSQVTMMFWYRQQPGQSLTLIATANQGSEATYESGFVIDKFPISRPNLTFSTLTVSNMSPEDSSIYLCSVAAGTYNSPLHFGNGTRLTVT.

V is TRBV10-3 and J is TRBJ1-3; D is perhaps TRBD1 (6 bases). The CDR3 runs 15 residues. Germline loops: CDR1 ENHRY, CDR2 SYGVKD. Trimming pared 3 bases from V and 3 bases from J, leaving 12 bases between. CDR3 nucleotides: TGTGCCATCAGTGACAGGGGAAGGAGTGGAAACACCATATATTTT. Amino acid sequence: CAISDRGRSGNTIYF.

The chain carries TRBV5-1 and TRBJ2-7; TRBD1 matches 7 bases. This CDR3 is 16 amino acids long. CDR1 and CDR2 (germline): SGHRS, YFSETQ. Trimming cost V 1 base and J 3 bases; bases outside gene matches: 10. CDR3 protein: CASSLLGGRGGYEQYF. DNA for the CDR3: TGCGCCAGCAGCTTGCTAGGGGGCAGGGGCGGCTACGAGCAGTACTTC.

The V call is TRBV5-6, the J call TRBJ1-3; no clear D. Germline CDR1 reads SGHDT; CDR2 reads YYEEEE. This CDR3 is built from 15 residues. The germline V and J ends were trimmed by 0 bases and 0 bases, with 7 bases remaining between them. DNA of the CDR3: TGTGCCAGCAGCTTGGTGGCCCACTCTGGAAACACCATATATTTT. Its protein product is CASSLVAHSGNTIYF.

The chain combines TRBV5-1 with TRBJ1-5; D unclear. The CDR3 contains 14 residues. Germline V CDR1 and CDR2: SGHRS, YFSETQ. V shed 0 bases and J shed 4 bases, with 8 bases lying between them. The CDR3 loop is CASSLGQANQPQHF. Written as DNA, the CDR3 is TGCGCCAGCAGCTTGGGCCAAGCGAATCAGCCCCAGCATTTT.

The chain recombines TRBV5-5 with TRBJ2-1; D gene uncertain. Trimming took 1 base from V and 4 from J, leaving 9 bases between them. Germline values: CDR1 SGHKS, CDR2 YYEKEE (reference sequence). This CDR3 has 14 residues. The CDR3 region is CASSLNSGYNEQFF. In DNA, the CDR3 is TGTGCCAGCAGCTTGAACAGTGGGTACAATGAGCAGTTCTTC.

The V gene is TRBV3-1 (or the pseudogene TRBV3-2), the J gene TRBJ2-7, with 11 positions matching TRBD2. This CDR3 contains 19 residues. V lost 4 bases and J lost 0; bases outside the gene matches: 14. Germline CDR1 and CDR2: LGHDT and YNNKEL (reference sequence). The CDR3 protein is CASSPKGRTSGQSSYEQYF. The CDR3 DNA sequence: TGTGCCAGCAGCCCGAAGGGGCGGACTAGCGGGCAGAGCTCCTACGAGCAGTACTTC.